Following are 20 T cell receptor beta chains from one sample sequenced in a study of blood T cell repertoires in COVID-19. Clones were sequenced by immunoSEQ multiplex PCR, and TCRdb holds only the in-frame ones, with some missing. The sample has fewer than 65,000 clones; about nine tenths are singletons. Sample: peripheral blood. Receptor source: a human donor with acute or convalescent COVID-19. The donor label of this sample is uncertain.

The rearrangement uses TRBV19 and TRBJ2-5; no firm D call. Germline V gene sequence: CDR1 LNHDA, CDR2 SQIVND (reference sequence). The V and J ends lost 1 base and 5 bases respectively, with 8 bases between them. This CDR3 is built from 13 residues. CDR3 region: CASSIAGGETQYF. Here the CDR3 DNA reads TGTGCCAGTAGTATAGCAGGTGGTGAGACCCAGTACTTC.

V usage is TRBV28 and J usage is TRBJ2-7; the match to TRBD1 covers 10 bases. The CDR3 spans 14 residues. Germline CDR1 is MDHEN and CDR2 is SYDVKM. With 6 bases clipped from V and 3 bases from J, the junction kept 5 bases outside the gene matches. Here the CDR3 reads CASSIGDRGYEQYF. The DNA for the CDR3 is TGTGCCAGCAGCATCGGGGACAGGGGCTACGAGCAGTACTTC.

The gene calls are TRBV5-1 and TRBJ2-3; no clear D. This CDR3 has 15 amino acids. With 4 bases removed from V and 0 bases from J, the gap between germline ends came to 12 bases. Germline CDR1 and CDR2: SGHRS and YFSETQ. The CDR3 sequence: CASSLIGRSTDTQYF. CDR3 sequence (DNA): TGCGCCAGCAGCCTCATCGGTCGGAGCACAGATACGCAGTATTTT.

The chain couples TRBV6-5 to TRBJ1-1; the D gene is possibly TRBD1 (5 bases). The V gene's germline CDR1 is MNHEY and CDR2 SVGAGI. Trimming stripped 6 bases from V and 0 bases from J, with 11 bases between. The CDR3 covers 14 residues. CDR3 coding DNA: TGTGCCAGCAGGAGCAGGGATATGAACACTGAAGCTTTCTTT. Its translation is CASRSRDMNTEAFF.

The CDR3 bases are TGCGCCAGCAGCTCGATTTCCGGGACTAGCGGCATCTACAATGAGCAGTTCTTC. It encodes CASSSISGTSGIYNEQFF. V is TRBV5-1 and J is TRBJ2-1, with TRBD2 identical over 11 bases. This CDR3 is 18 amino acids long. The V and J ends lost 3 bases and 3 bases, in that order; junction bases with no gene match: 11. Germline V gives CDR1 SGHRS, CDR2 YFSETQ.

The chain uses TRBV28 and TRBJ2-1; 9 bases agree with TRBD1. CDR1 and CDR2 from the germline V gene are MDHEN and SYDVKM. V lost 5 bases, J lost 5 bases, and 10 bases stayed unmatched. CDR3 length: 16 residues. CDR3 in amino acids: CASSPIIRDRDNEQFF. CDR3 coding DNA: TGTGCCAGCAGTCCAATAATCCGGGACAGGGACAATGAGCAGTTCTTC.

The chain has TRBV4-1 and TRBJ2-1; TRBD2 matches at 7 bases. The germline gives CDR1 MGHRA, CDR2 YSYEKL. With 1 base clipped from V and 4 bases from J, the junction kept 4 bases outside the gene matches. The CDR3 loop spans 15 amino acids. Here the CDR3 reads CASSQGSSGYNEQFF. The CDR3 DNA follows: TGCGCCAGCAGCCAAGGGAGTAGCGGGTACAATGAGCAGTTCTTC.

The genes are TRBV11-2 and TRBJ2-7; 10 bases match TRBD1. J lost 4 bases, V lost 2 bases, and 8 bases had no gene match. Germline lookup yields CDR1 SGHAT and CDR2 FQNNGV. CDR3 size: 16 residues. The DNA for the CDR3 is TGTGCCAGCAGCTTAACGACAGGGGGCGGTGGGTACGAGCAGTACTTC. This translates into CASSLTTGGGGYEQYF.

This clone turned up a few times. V is TRBV19 and J is TRBJ2-3; 7 bases match TRBD2. This CDR3 spans 15 amino acids. Germline loops: CDR1 LNHDA, CDR2 SQIVND (reference sequence). V was clipped by 2 bases and J by 1 base; unmatched bases: 3. Here the CDR3 reads CASSIRRGGTDTQYF. The CDR3 DNA reads as TGTGCCAGTAGTATAAGACGGGGGGGCACAGATACGCAGTATTTT.

This clone was seen just once. The germline gene is not matched at one end of the junction; a read error may be the cause. The V call is TRBV7-7, the J call TRBJ2-2; 10 bases match TRBD2. The CDR3 loop spans 18 amino acids. Germline-derived CDR1 and CDR2 are SSHAT and FNYEAQ (reference sequence). This CDR3 reads CASSFRRASGRNTGELFF. CDR3 nucleotides: TGTGCTAGCAGCTTCCGCCGCGCTAGCGGGAGGAACACCGGGGAGCTGTTTTTT.

This clone turned up a few times. This chain links TRBV11-2 with TRBJ2-6; 10 nucleotides align to TRBD2. Losses at the gene ends were 2 bases for V and 7 bases for J; bases not matched to a gene: 8. The germline gives CDR1 SGHAT, CDR2 FQNNGV. CDR3 length: 17 amino acids. The CDR3 bases are TGTGCCAGCAGCTTAATAACTAGCGGGATTCAAGCCAACGTCCTGACTTTC. Amino acid sequence: CASSLITSGIQANVLTF. Full variable domain (remainder filled in from reference TRBV11-2 and TRBJ2-6): EAGVAQSPRYKIIEKRQSVAFWCNPISGHATLYWYQQILGQGPKLLIQFQNNGVVDDSQLPKDRFSAERLKGVDSTLKIQPAKLEDSAVYLCASSLITSGIQANVLTFGAGSRLTVL.

The chain is built from TRBV24-1 and TRBJ2-7; 7 bases map to TRBD1. Per the germline V gene, CDR1 is KGHDR and CDR2 is SFDVKD. This CDR3 is 13 amino acids long. V was pared by 4 bases and J by 13 bases, with 12 bases of the junction left unmatched. The CDR3 coding sequence is TGTGCCACCAGTGAGGCTCGGGACAGACTCTATTACTTC. Translated: CATSEARDRLYYF.

The J gene is TRBJ2-5, the V gene TRBV4-1; 8 nucleotides match TRBD2. Germline trimming cut 1 base from V and 2 bases from J; bases unmatched to any gene: 6. Germline values: CDR1 MGHRA, CDR2 YSYEKL. The CDR3 length is 16 residues. The CDR3 region is CASSQGAGGIQETQYF. CDR3 DNA: TGCGCCAGCAGCCAAGGTGCGGGGGGTATACAAGAGACCCAGTACTTC.

The gene calls are TRBV10-3 and TRBJ1-3; D is uncertain. In germline, CDR1 is ENHRY, CDR2 SYGVKD. With 5 bases removed from V and 4 bases from J, the gap between germline ends came to 12 bases. This CDR3 spans 14 amino acids. The CDR3 bases are TGTGCCATCAGTTCAGAGGCTACCGGAAACACCATATATTTT. It codes for CAISSEATGNTIYF.

This chain uses TRBV7-6 with TRBJ2-1; tentatively, D is TRBD2 (5 bases). Trimming stripped 1 base from V and 5 bases from J, with 24 bases between. The CDR3 length is 19 residues. Per germline, CDR1 SGHVS and CDR2 FNYEAQ. CDR3 protein: CASSLVPMAPGRRDNEQFF. DNA for the CDR3: TGTGCCAGCAGCTTAGTTCCCATGGCCCCTGGGAGAAGAGACAATGAGCAGTTCTTC.

This clone was recorded only once. The chain couples TRBV14 to TRBJ1-1, with D possibly being TRBD1 (6 bases). The CDR3 spans 16 residues. Trimming removed 1 base at V and 1 base at J, with 13 bases between. In germline, CDR1 is SGHDN, CDR2 FVKESK. The CDR3: CASSQGPGVGNTEAFF. CDR3 DNA: TGTGCCAGCAGCCAAGGGCCAGGGGTAGGGAACACTGAAGCTTTCTTT.

The CDR3 bases are TGTGCCAGCAGAGCTGTCACAGATACGCAGTATTTT. Translation: CASRAVTDTQYF. This chain links TRBV27 with TRBJ2-3; D is ambiguous. Per germline, CDR1 MNHEY and CDR2 SMNVEV (reference sequence). V lost 6 bases, J lost 2 bases, and 6 bases lay in between. This CDR3 has 12 residues.

V usage is TRBV9 and J usage is TRBJ1-6; 7 nucleotides line up with TRBD1. Germline trimming cut 2 bases from V and 14 bases from J; bases unmatched to any gene: 13. This CDR3 has 15 amino acids. Germline CDR1 reads SGDLS; CDR2 reads YYNGEE. CDR3 coding DNA: TGTGCCAGCAGCGTCTATCGACAGGGACTTTCGGCCCTCCACTTT. Protein sequence: CASSVYRQGLSALHF.

This clone was observed once. The J gene is TRBJ1-3, the V gene TRBV28, with D unresolved. Deletions cut 8 bases from V and 7 bases from J, with 15 bases between. Germline CDR1 and CDR2: MDHEN and SYDVKM. The CDR3 extends over 13 amino acids. In DNA, the CDR3 is TGTGCCAGCGGTCATGGGGAGGCGAACACCATATATTTT. Encoded protein: CASGHGEANTIYF.

The chain is built from TRBV7-8 and TRBJ1-4; D unclear. V lost 4 bases and J lost 8, with 20 bases in between. Germline CDR1 is SGHVS and CDR2 is FQNEAQ. CDR3 length: 16 residues. The CDR3 reads CASSSHRGTRVEKLFF. In DNA form, the CDR3 reads TGTGCCAGCAGCTCCCACCGAGGAACAAGAGTAGAAAAACTGTTTTTT.